The following is a T cell receptor (beta chain) sequence with its context. The assay was run at survey level. Produced via immunoSEQ multiplex PCR; TCRdb's table is partial and in-frame only. The sample yields under 40,000 clones, roughly 77% seen once. The data were obtained in a study of STAT5B mutations in CD4+ large granular lymphocyte leukemia. CDR3 length: 15 amino acids. From germline, CDR1 is MNHEY and CDR2 SVGAGI. Between the trimmed V and J ends, which lost 2 bases and 4 bases, there was a span of 12 bases. The receptor was isolated from a human donor in good health. The specimen was CD4+ T cells from blood buffy coats. The chain recombines TRBV6-5 with TRBJ1-3; D perhaps matches TRBD1 (6 bases). The CDR3 spells CASSYEGGRGNTIYF. CDR3 coding DNA: TGTGCCAGCAGTTACGAAGGGGGAAGGGGAAACACCATATATTTT.